The 25 T cell receptor beta chains given below trace back to one sample, sequenced in a study of blood T cell repertoires in COVID-19. Measured with immunoSEQ multiplex PCR; TCRdb has only the in-frame clones, and not every one. Found here are roughly 250,000 clones, around 79% of them singletons; the top ten hold over 3%. The specimen sequenced was peripheral blood. These receptors were taken from a woman older than 75 with acute or convalescent COVID-19.

This clone was observed a handful of times. The V gene is TRBV30, the J gene TRBJ1-2, with TRBD1 as a possible D gene (5 bases). The germline V gene has CDR1 GTSNPN and CDR2 SVGIG (reference sequence). V was pared by 1 base and J by 7 bases, with 7 bases between. The CDR3 contains 11 residues. CDR3 amino acids: CAWSADTGYTF. The CDR3 region has the DNA TGTGCCTGGAGTGCGGACACTGGCTACACCTTC.

The rearrangement links TRBV3-1 (or the pseudogene TRBV3-2) to TRBJ1-6; tentative D call: TRBD1 (5 bases). The CDR3 runs 14 residues. The V gene's germline CDR1 is LGHDT and CDR2 YNNKEL (reference sequence). V gave up 4 bases and J gave up 10 bases, with 14 bases separating them. The CDR3 DNA sequence: TGTGCCAGCAGCCTAGGGCAGGGTGGATCACCCCTCCACTTT. Its protein is CASSLGQGGSPLHF.

The CDR3 coding sequence is TGCGCCAGCAGCCAAGCCCAGAACACCGGGGAGCTGTTTTTT. This codes for CASSQAQNTGELFF. The V and J genes are TRBV4-3 and TRBJ2-2; D ambiguous. Germline loops: CDR1 LGHNA, CDR2 YSLEER. V was trimmed by 1 base and J by 1 base, leaving 4 bases between them. The CDR3 sequence is 14 residues long.

This sequence joins TRBV5-4 and TRBJ1-6; a weak D match, TRBD1 (5 bases). V was trimmed by 3 bases and J by 6 bases, leaving 19 bases between them. Germline V lookup: CDR1 SGHNT, CDR2 YYREEE (reference sequence). CDR3 size: 17 residues. The CDR3 loop is CASSSYQGNLRNSPLHF. Here the CDR3 DNA reads TGTGCCAGCAGCTCCTATCAGGGTAATCTTCGTAATTCACCCCTCCACTTT.

The chain links TRBV6-5 to TRBJ1-2; no firm D call. Trimming shortened V by 4 bases and J by 0 bases, and 15 bases separated the two germline ends. The CDR3 runs 16 residues. The germline gives CDR1 MNHEY, CDR2 SVGAGI. DNA of the CDR3: TGTGCCAGCAGTTCCCGGTCAGGTCTTTCTAACTATGGCTACACCTTC. It yields the protein CASSSRSGLSNYGYTF.

The genes are TRBV11-2 and TRBJ1-1; D may be TRBD1 (6 bases). Trimming removed 0 bases from V and 5 bases from J, with 13 bases in between. This CDR3 is 15 amino acids long. From germline, CDR1 is SGHAT and CDR2 FQNNGV. The CDR3 bases are TGTGCCAGCAGCTTAGACTGGCAGGGGACGACTGAAGCTTTCTTT. Its translation: CASSLDWQGTTEAFF.

To note about this clone: The limits of the CDR3 on the DNA are not certain, so only TCRdb's listed CDR3 is given. This chain connects TRBV21-1 to TRBJ2-7; the table's D call TRBD1 went unverified against the DNA. TRBV21-1 is a known pseudogene. The CDR3 is made up of 23 amino acids, end residues included. The CDR3 sequence: CASSIYACRVFFLGLSFLYEQYF.

Comments on this clone: This sample also contains other DNA sequences that code for the same CDR3. This chain connects TRBV9 to TRBJ2-2; D is unresolved. CDR1 is SGDLS and CDR2 is YYNGEE in the germline V gene. Trimming left V 0 bases short and J 4 bases short, with 7 bases between. The CDR3 is made up of 14 amino acids. The CDR3 coding sequence is TGTGCCAGCAGCGTAGTGAGCTCCACCGGGGAGCTGTTTTTT. Protein product: CASSVVSSTGELFF.

The rearrangement joins TRBV25-1 to TRBJ1-1; unclear D gene. The CDR3 has 11 amino acids. Looked up from germline, CDR1 is MGHDK and CDR2 is SYGVNS. The ends were cut back, 6 bases at V and 5 bases at J, with 7 bases in the middle. This CDR3 is CASSLYTEAFF. In nucleotides, the CDR3 is TGTGCCAGCAGCCTCTATACTGAAGCTTTCTTT.

The CDR3 DNA follows: TGTGCCACCACTGGAGGCTATGGCTACACCTTC. Its protein is CATTGGYGYTF. This sequence joins TRBV6-5 and TRBJ1-2; D is uncertain. Germline V lookup: CDR1 MNHEY, CDR2 SVGAGI. The V and J ends lost 10 bases and 4 bases respectively, with 10 bases between them. This CDR3 has 11 amino acids.

CDR3 sequence reads: CASSLVGAGGFGNEQFF. In nucleotides, the CDR3 is TGTGCCAGCAGCTTGGTTGGTGCGGGGGGTTTTGGCAATGAGCAGTTCTTC. The rearrangement joins TRBV5-6 to TRBJ2-1; 8 bases map to TRBD2. V was clipped by 0 bases and J by 6 bases; unmatched bases: 11. The CDR3 is 17 residues long. Germline V gene lookup returns CDR1 SGHDT and CDR2 YYEEEE.

This chain joins TRBV6-5 and TRBJ1-1; tentatively, D is TRBD1 (5 bases). Trimming left V 8 bases short and J 5 bases short, with 18 bases between. The germline V gene has CDR1 MNHEY and CDR2 SVGAGI. This CDR3 is built from 14 residues. The CDR3 sequence: CASWTSQRGTEAFF. The DNA of the CDR3 is TGTGCCAGCTGGACTTCCCAACGGGGGACTGAAGCTTTCTTT.

This chain uses TRBV5-1 with TRBJ1-1; 7 nucleotides align to TRBD1. CDR1 is SGHRS and CDR2 is YFSETQ in the germline V gene. With 6 bases clipped from V and 7 bases from J, the junction kept 9 bases outside the gene matches. This CDR3 comprises 13 residues. CDR3 sequence: CASTPTGVGEAFF. The CDR3 DNA reads TGCGCCAGCACCCCAACAGGGGTTGGTGAAGCTTTCTTT.

The CDR3 coding sequence is TGTGCCAGCGCACTCTACGAGCAGTACTTC. Protein product: CASALYEQYF. The chain joins TRBV6-5 to TRBJ2-7; no reliable D call. The CDR3 covers 10 residues. Germline V gene sequence: CDR1 MNHEY, CDR2 SVGAGI. V was shortened by 8 bases and J by 3 bases, with 5 bases between the two germline ends.

The CDR3 DNA reads TGTGCCAGCAGCGTGGACAGGGGAGTTAGAAACTATGGCTACACCTTC. Encoded protein: CASSVDRGVRNYGYTF. This chain links TRBV6-6 with TRBJ1-2, with 9 positions matching TRBD1. V lost 6 bases and J lost 2; bases outside the gene matches: 10. From germline, CDR1 is MNHNY and CDR2 SVGAGI (reference sequence). The CDR3 is 16 residues long.

J is TRBJ2-7 and V is TRBV4-3; 10 bases fit TRBD1. The CDR3 spans 15 residues. V shed 4 bases and J 5 bases; nucleotides not matched to a gene: 8. Per germline, CDR1 LGHNA and CDR2 YSLEER. CDR3 sequence reads: CASSPSWDRGHEQYF. CDR3 coding DNA: TGCGCCAGCAGCCCTAGCTGGGACAGGGGACACGAGCAGTACTTC.

This sequence joins TRBV2 and TRBJ2-7, with 7 bases identical to TRBD1. V shed 4 bases, J shed 6 bases, and the junction held 9 bases outside the gene matches. The germline V gene encodes CDR1 SNHLY and CDR2 FYNNEI. The CDR3 extends over 14 amino acids. CDR3 nucleotides: TGTGCCAGCAGTGCGACAGGGACGGGTGGCGAGCAGTACTTC. Protein: CASSATGTGGEQYF.

The V gene is TRBV20-1, the J gene TRBJ1-5; 10 positions agree with TRBD1. The germline V gene has CDR1 DFQATT and CDR2 SNEGSKA (reference sequence). This CDR3 has 15 residues. V dropped 3 bases and J dropped 7; count of bases not matched to a gene: 9. The CDR3 DNA reads TGCAGTGCTAGTGCCGGGACAGGGGTTGCGCAGCCCCAGCATTTT. Protein product: CSASAGTGVAQPQHF.

The genes are TRBV14 and TRBJ1-2; TRBD1 might be the D (6 bases). The CDR3 is 14 amino acids. CDR1 SGHDN and CDR2 FVKESK come from the germline V gene. Between the trimmed V and J ends, which lost 4 bases and 7 bases, there was a span of 16 bases. CDR3 in DNA: TGTGCCAGCAGCCTTGACAGGTCGGCCGGTGGCTACACCTTC. Amino acids: CASSLDRSAGGYTF.

The rearrangement uses TRBV7-3 and TRBJ2-3; 9 bases match TRBD2. This CDR3 is 13 amino acids long. V lost 8 bases to trimming and J lost 2 bases; unmatched junction nucleotides: 2. Germline values: CDR1 SGHTA, CDR2 FQGTGA. CDR3 in DNA: TGTGCCAGCGGGACTAGCAACACAGATACGCAGTATTTT. This gives the protein CASGTSNTDTQYF.

The J gene is TRBJ1-1, the V gene TRBV9; 7 nucleotides align to TRBD1. From germline, CDR1 is SGDLS and CDR2 YYNGEE. This CDR3 is built from 13 residues. Losses at the gene ends were 1 base for V and 3 bases for J; bases not matched to a gene: 0. The CDR3 DNA reads TGTGCCAGCAGCGTACAGGGGGACACTGAAGCTTTCTTT. Its translation: CASSVQGDTEAFF.

This sequence joins TRBV9 and TRBJ2-1; 9 bases agree with TRBD2. From germline, CDR1 is SGDLS and CDR2 YYNGEE. The CDR3 contains 14 residues. V shed 7 bases and J 8 bases; nucleotides not matched to a gene: 10. This CDR3 is CASAQGREGYEQFF. For the CDR3, the DNA is TGTGCCAGCGCTCAGGGGCGGGAGGGGTATGAGCAGTTCTTC.

This clone was counted a single time. V gene TRBV27 combines with J gene TRBJ1-2; possible D gene TRBD1, 6 bases. Germline CDR1 and CDR2: MNHEY and SMNVEV (reference sequence). This CDR3 region has 14 residues. Trimming left V 3 bases short and J 4 bases short, with 12 bases between. CDR3 loop: CASSFGGLGYGYTF. The CDR3 nucleotides read TGTGCCAGCAGTTTCGGGGGGCTGGGCTATGGCTACACCTTC.

This clone was seen ten or more times. DNA for the CDR3: TGCGCCAGCAGCCGGACTAGCGGGAGGCACGAGCAGTACTTC. Translation gives CASSRTSGRHEQYF. The genes are TRBV5-1 and TRBJ2-7; 14 bases align to TRBD2. The CDR3 has 14 amino acids. V shed 4 bases, J shed 5 bases, and the junction held 2 bases outside the gene matches. Germline V gives CDR1 SGHRS, CDR2 YFSETQ.

This clone was picked up one time. This chain uses TRBV4-2 with TRBJ2-7, with D unclear. This CDR3 is 14 amino acids long. The germline V gene has CDR1 LGHNA and CDR2 YNFKEQ. Trimming stripped 1 base from V and 1 base from J, with 8 bases between. CDR3: CASSQVARSYEQYF. The CDR3 coding sequence is TGTGCCAGCAGCCAAGTGGCTCGTTCCTACGAGCAGTACTTC.